These 27 T cell receptor beta chains originate from one sample sequenced in a study of control samples from healthy donors and cancer patients. Assay used: immunoSEQ multiplex PCR; TCRdb lists only in-frame clones, some missing. The sample lists 200,000 or so clones; about 95% were seen once. The specimen was blood. Receptor source: a man aged 50-60 years in good health.

This chain uses TRBV11-2 with TRBJ1-6, with a possible D match to TRBD1 (6 bases). CDR3 length: 15 amino acids. Per germline, CDR1 SGHAT and CDR2 FQNNGV. V was clipped by 0 bases and J by 10 bases, with 13 bases between them. The CDR3 reads CASSLDLRGGSPLHF. The CDR3 region has the DNA TGTGCCAGCAGCTTAGATCTCAGGGGTGGCTCACCCCTCCACTTT.

The rearrangement joins TRBV27 to TRBJ1-5, with D possibly being TRBD1 (5 bases). Trimming removed 6 bases at V and 3 bases at J, with 18 bases between. There are 16 residues in the CDR3. From germline, CDR1 is MNHEY and CDR2 SMNVEV (reference sequence). CDR3 DNA sequence: TGTGCCAGCAGACGCGGAGGGGACCCCCTCAATCAGCCCCAGCATTTT. Its protein is CASRRGGDPLNQPQHF.

The chain links TRBV18 to TRBJ1-1, with 7 bases aligning to TRBD1. This CDR3 region has 14 residues. The V and J ends lost 5 bases and 6 bases, in that order; junction bases with no gene match: 9. The germline V gene has CDR1 KGHSH and CDR2 LQKENI. The DNA of the CDR3 is TGTGCCAGCTCAGAACAGGGGCCGGGGCCTGAAGCTTTCTTT. Protein sequence: CASSEQGPGPEAFF. Drawing the rest from reference TRBV18 and TRBJ1-1, the complete variable domain is NAGVMQNPRHLVRRRGQEARLRCSPMKGHSHVYWYRQLPEEGLKFMVYLQKENIIDESGMPKERFSAEFPKEGPSILRIQQVVRGDSAAYFCASSEQGPGPEAFFGQGTRLTVV.

This rearrangement joins TRBV9 to TRBJ2-1; no clear D gene. V lost 0 bases, J lost 1 base, and 8 bases lay in between. This CDR3 comprises 15 residues. Germline V gene lookup returns CDR1 SGDLS and CDR2 YYNGEE. CDR3 bases: TGTGCCAGCAGCGTAGGCAGATTTTCCTACAATGAGCAGTTCTTC. Its protein is CASSVGRFSYNEQFF.

The genes are TRBV19 and TRBJ2-3, with TRBD1 matching over 11 bases. The CDR3 consists of 13 residues. Germline-derived CDR1 and CDR2 are LNHDA and SQIVND (reference sequence). The CDR3: CGTGTGGTDTQYF. In DNA form, the CDR3 reads TGTGGAACGGGGACAGGGGGAACAGATACGCAGTATTTT. Drawing the rest from reference TRBV19 and TRBJ2-3, the complete variable domain is DGGITQSPKYLFRKEGQNVTLSCEQNLNHDAMYWYRQDPGQGLRLIYYSQIVNDFQKGDIAEGYSVSREKKESFPLTVTSAQKNPTAFYLCGTGTGGTDTQYFGPGTRLTVL.

The V gene is TRBV19, the J gene TRBJ2-7; D perhaps matches TRBD1 (6 bases). This CDR3 comprises 14 residues. V shed 6 bases and J shed 7 bases, with 19 bases lying between them. Germline-derived CDR1 and CDR2 are LNHDA and SQIVND (reference sequence). The CDR3 protein is CASRLARGVGEQYF. The CDR3 DNA is TGTGCCAGTAGATTGGCCAGGGGAGTAGGAGAGCAGTACTTC.

Worth noting for this clone: This sample includes further DNA sequences coding for the same CDR3. CDR3 in amino acids: CASSPETGMQSHLSPLHF. The CDR3 coding sequence is TGCGCCAGCAGCCCCGAGACGGGGATGCAATCCCATCTTTCACCCCTCCACTTT. The chain employs TRBV5-1 and TRBJ1-6; D is unclear. V was shortened by 4 bases and J by 9 bases, with 26 bases between the two germline ends. CDR1 is SGHRS and CDR2 is YFSETQ in the germline V gene. The CDR3 is made up of 18 amino acids.

This clone has more than one count but fewer than ten. Other DNA sequences in this sample translate to the same CDR3. The genes are TRBV18 and TRBJ1-5; the D is unclear. Germline loops: CDR1 KGHSH, CDR2 LQKENI. The CDR3 is made up of 13 amino acids. V gave up 2 bases and J gave up 1 base, with 3 bases separating them. CDR3 nucleotide sequence: TGTGCCAGCTCACCAGGGAGCAATCAGCCCCAGCATTTT. It yields the protein CASSPGSNQPQHF.

This chain uses TRBV11-2 with TRBJ1-1; D is undetermined. V was trimmed by 5 bases and J by 4 bases, leaving 8 bases between them. Germline lookup yields CDR1 SGHAT and CDR2 FQNNGV. This CDR3 contains 12 residues. The CDR3 region has the DNA TGTGCCAGCAGCGTTTCCCTCACTGAAGCTTTCTTT. Its translation: CASSVSLTEAFF.

CDR3 region: CASSPSFGQVGIQYF. The CDR3 DNA follows: TGTGCCAGCTCACCTTCCTTCGGACAGGTTGGCATTCAGTACTTC. J is TRBJ2-4 and V is TRBV18, with 7 bases fitting TRBD1. Germline CDR1 KGHSH, CDR2 LQKENI. The V and J ends lost 3 bases and 9 bases, in that order; junction bases with no gene match: 11. CDR3 length: 15 amino acids.

V is TRBV10-1 and J is TRBJ1-2; D uncertain. Deletions cut 5 bases from V and 2 bases from J, with 9 bases between. CDR1 WNHNN and CDR2 SYGVQD come from the germline V gene (reference sequence). The CDR3 totals 13 residues. The CDR3 loop is CASSIDTNYGYTF. The CDR3 DNA sequence: TGCGCCAGCAGTATTGACACGAACTATGGCTACACCTTC.

This clone occurred once. The chain employs TRBV24-1 and TRBJ2-3; the D is unclear. Germline loops: CDR1 KGHDR, CDR2 SFDVKD. This CDR3 is built from 11 residues. Trimming removed 8 bases from V and 4 bases from J, with 6 bases in between. The CDR3 nucleotides read TGTGCCACCACCTATGCAGATACGCAGTATTTT. Translated, it gives CATTYADTQYF.

This sequence joins TRBV11-3 and TRBJ1-6; no definite D call. Germline CDR1 is SGHNT and CDR2 is YENEEA. The V end was cut by 8 bases, the J end by 8 bases, with 10 bases between. This CDR3 has 12 amino acids. CDR3 amino acids: CASVATHSPLHF. The CDR3 DNA reads TGTGCCAGCGTAGCTACCCATTCACCCCTCCACTTT.

The chain is built from TRBV12-3 or TRBV12-4 and TRBJ2-2; D might be TRBD1 (6 bases). V was shortened by 5 bases and J by 7 bases, with 8 bases between the two germline ends. CDR3 length: 12 amino acids. CDR3 in amino acids: CASSTGIGELFF. In DNA, the CDR3 is TGTGCCAGCAGTACAGGGATCGGGGAGCTGTTTTTT.

The V call is TRBV5-1, the J call TRBJ2-7, with 9 bases identical to TRBD1. The CDR3 length is 14 residues. Losses at the gene ends were 5 bases for V and 4 bases for J; bases not matched to a gene: 7. Per germline, CDR1 SGHRS and CDR2 YFSETQ. The CDR3 spells CASRFGTGWYEQYF. The CDR3, as DNA: TGCGCCAGCAGATTCGGGACAGGGTGGTACGAGCAGTACTTC. Looking up the rest from reference TRBV5-1 and TRBJ2-7 gives the full variable domain: KAGVTQTPRYLIKTRGQQVTLSCSPISGHRSVSWYQQTPGQGLQFLFEYFSETQRNKGNFPGRFSGRQFSNSRSEMNVSTLELGDSALYLCASRFGTGWYEQYFGPGTRLTVT.

The CDR3 spells CASSYSGYGGNYGYTF. DNA for the CDR3: TGTGCCAGCAGTTACTCCGGGTACGGGGGAAACTATGGCTACACCTTC. The chain recombines TRBV6-5 with TRBJ1-2; D is perhaps TRBD1 (5 bases). The CDR3 length is 16 residues. Trimming took off 0 bases at V and 2 bases at J, with 13 bases between the two ends. Germline-derived CDR1 and CDR2 are MNHEY and SVGAGI.

This clone showed up just once. This rearrangement joins TRBV19 to TRBJ1-1, with a tentative D call TRBD1 (5 bases). Germline V gene lookup returns CDR1 LNHDA and CDR2 SQIVND (reference sequence). The V gene lost 1 base and the J gene lost 2 bases, with 8 bases spanning the gap. The CDR3 is 14 residues long. This CDR3 reads CASSIGQFNTEAFF. Here the CDR3 DNA reads TGTGCCAGTAGTATAGGACAGTTTAACACTGAAGCTTTCTTT.

This clone appeared once. The chain employs TRBV28 and TRBJ2-3, with a possible D match to TRBD1 (5 bases). Trimming took off 5 bases at V and 2 bases at J, with 17 bases between the two ends. CDR1 and CDR2 (germline): MDHEN, SYDVKM. This CDR3 is built from 16 residues. CDR3 DNA sequence: TGTGCCAGCAGTCCGACAGCTAACTTTGACACAGATACGCAGTATTTT. Its protein is CASSPTANFDTDTQYF.

The V gene is TRBV6-5, the J gene TRBJ1-5; no firm D call. The V gene's germline CDR1 is MNHEY and CDR2 SVGAGI. V lost 6 bases, J lost 2 bases, and 14 bases lay in between. CDR3 size: 15 residues. The CDR3 loop is CASRDRPAGNQPQHF. DNA of the CDR3: TGTGCCAGCAGAGACCGCCCCGCGGGCAATCAGCCCCAGCATTTT.

The chain links TRBV3-1 (or the pseudogene TRBV3-2) to TRBJ1-1; no clear D. The V gene's germline CDR1 is LGHDT and CDR2 YNNKEL (reference sequence). Trimming removed 4 bases at V and 1 base at J, with 7 bases between. The length of the CDR3 is 13 residues. CDR3 region: CASSRVPNTEAFF. CDR3 in DNA: TGTGCCAGCAGCCGGGTCCCGAACACTGAAGCTTTCTTT.

V and J are TRBV4-2 and TRBJ2-7; D uncertain. Trimming took 4 bases from V and 2 from J, leaving 9 bases between them. This CDR3 spans 13 amino acids. CDR1 and CDR2 from the germline V gene are LGHNA and YNFKEQ. CDR3 DNA: TGTGCCAGCAGCCTAAGACACGCCTACGAGCAGTACTTC. Protein product: CASSLRHAYEQYF.

This chain joins TRBV9 and TRBJ1-3; D ambiguous. V was shortened by 0 bases and J by 0 bases, with 10 bases between the two germline ends. CDR1 and CDR2 from the germline V gene are SGDLS and YYNGEE. The CDR3 sequence is 16 residues long. The CDR3 region is CASSVAGSGSGNTIYF. For the CDR3, the DNA is TGTGCCAGCAGCGTAGCTGGGTCAGGCTCTGGAAACACCATATATTTT.

CDR3: CASAEGLPTDTQYF. CDR3 in DNA: TGTGCCAGTGCAGAGGGACTTCCCACAGATACGCAGTATTTT. The chain joins TRBV2 to TRBJ2-3, with a weak D call TRBD2 (6 bases). CDR3 length equals 14 residues. The germline V and J ends were trimmed by 9 bases and 2 bases, with 15 bases remaining between them. Germline V CDR1 and CDR2: SNHLY, FYNNEI.

The table lists this clone with a count of one. The rearrangement joins TRBV6-2 or TRBV6-3 to TRBJ2-2, with TRBD2 matching 9 bases. Germline assignment: CDR1 MNHEY and CDR2 SVGEGT. V shed 4 bases and J 4 bases; nucleotides not matched to a gene: 7. This CDR3 comprises 16 residues. The DNA for the CDR3 is TGTGCCAGCAGTTCACCGGGACTAGCAACCACCGGGGAGCTGTTTTTT. Translating it yields CASSSPGLATTGELFF.

The chain couples TRBV28 to TRBJ2-7; TRBD1 matches at 8 bases. The V and J ends lost 7 bases and 3 bases, in that order; junction bases with no gene match: 11. CDR1 and CDR2 from the germline V gene are MDHEN and SYDVKM. This CDR3 is 15 amino acids long. CDR3 sequence: CASTQVVTGDYEQYF. The CDR3 region has the DNA TGTGCCAGCACGCAAGTCGTGACAGGGGACTACGAGCAGTACTTC.

This clone was recorded only once. The J gene is TRBJ2-3, the V gene TRBV5-1, with a possible D match to TRBD1 (7 bases). Per germline, CDR1 SGHRS and CDR2 YFSETQ. This CDR3 is 16 amino acids long. V was cut by 1 base and J by 4 bases, with 16 bases left in between. The CDR3: CASSLQGGRVADTQYF. The CDR3 nucleotides read TGCGCCAGCAGCTTGCAGGGGGGAAGGGTAGCAGATACGCAGTATTTT.

The CDR3 spells CASSPPTGGYEQYF. The CDR3 nucleotides are TGTGCCAGCTCACCACCGACAGGAGGGTACGAGCAGTACTTC. The rearrangement links TRBV18 to TRBJ2-7; either TRBD1 or TRBD2 may supply D (6 bases each). Germline V gene lookup returns CDR1 KGHSH and CDR2 LQKENI. The CDR3 is made up of 14 amino acids. The V end was cut by 0 bases, the J end by 4 bases, with 10 bases between.